This T cell receptor (beta chain) appears in the sequencing data of a study of T cell responses to AZD1222 COVID-19 vaccine. This CDR3 is 17 amino acids long. Repertoires were generated with immunoSEQ multiplex PCR, while TCRdb's copy carries only in-frame clones and drops some. The sample yields approximately 110,000 clones, roughly 90% seen once. On this clone itself: Antigen: not known.

Study conclusions and caveats: Repertoires were obtained only post-peak T cell response. Unmutated variant regions are reportedly the target of nearly half of TCRs that are spike-specific. Along spike, vaccine-associated CD4 TCRs were found throughout, with dominance at 160-218 and 743-854.

The receptor was isolated from an adult in good health. The specimen was peripheral blood, collected on day 0 of AZD1222 vaccination. The chain employs TRBV21-1 and TRBJ2-1; the D segment call TRBD2 is taken from the table without a DNA check. TRBV21-1 is shown as a pseudogene. CDR3 sequence (DNA): TGTGCCAGCAGCAAAAAAATGTCTAGCATACGCTACAATGAGCAGTTCTTC. Translation gives CASSKKMSSIRYNEQFF.